The 19 T cell receptor beta chains given below trace back to one sample, sequenced in a study of cytomegalovirus exposure and HLA in healthy donors. It was with 60 Vbeta and 13 Jbeta primers that the PCR ran. Clones were read by immunoSEQ multiplex PCR, and TCRdb kept only the in-frame ones, dropping some. The data hold 90,000 to 130,000 clones, with 65% to 75% observed a single time. The sample consisted of PBMCs. Receptors were obtained from a man aged 25-40 years in good health and CMV-seropositive.

The rearrangement uses TRBV19 and TRBJ1-5; a weak D match, TRBD1 (5 bases). V shed 5 bases and J shed 5 bases, with 10 bases lying between them. Germline V gives CDR1 LNHDA, CDR2 SQIVND (reference sequence). This CDR3 is 13 amino acids long. The CDR3 region has the DNA TGTGCCAGTAGTTGGGGGGTCCATCAGCCCCAGCATTTT. Its translation: CASSWGVHQPQHF.

This rearrangement joins TRBV9 to TRBJ2-5, with a weak D call TRBD1 (6 bases). This CDR3 is built from 16 residues. Trimming removed 4 bases at V and 5 bases at J, with 21 bases between. Per germline, CDR1 SGDLS and CDR2 YYNGEE. CDR3 coding DNA: TGTGCCAGCAGCTCCCCCCGACAGGACTGGAGGGAGACCCAGTACTTC. The encoded protein is CASSSPRQDWRETQYF.

V is TRBV7-9 and J is TRBJ2-7; tentative D call: TRBD2 (5 bases). With 5 bases removed from V and 2 bases from J, the gap between germline ends came to 10 bases. Germline assignment: CDR1 SEHNR and CDR2 FQNEAQ (reference sequence). There are 13 residues in the CDR3. CDR3 region: CASSKPRAYEQYF. As DNA, the CDR3 is TGTGCCAGCAGCAAACCGAGGGCCTACGAGCAGTACTTC.

The CDR3 coding sequence is TGTGCCAGCTCACCGGGACAGGGGGCGAGAGATGAGCAGTTCTTC. Encoded protein: CASSPGQGARDEQFF. The chain is built from TRBV18 and TRBJ2-1; TRBD1 agrees at 12 bases. The CDR3 runs to 15 residues. From germline, CDR1 is KGHSH and CDR2 LQKENI. V lost 3 bases and J lost 8; bases outside the gene matches: 5.

V and J are TRBV29-1 and TRBJ2-1, with 7 nucleotides matching TRBD2. The ends lost 2 bases at V and 8 bases at J; junction bases unmatched: 3. The CDR3 sequence is 12 residues long. CDR1 and CDR2 (germline): SQVTM, ANQGSEA. The CDR3 here is CSVEWGRDEQFF. The CDR3 DNA reads TGCAGCGTTGAATGGGGGAGGGATGAGCAGTTCTTC.

This chain joins TRBV27 and TRBJ1-1; a weak D match, TRBD1 (5 bases). V gave up 0 bases and J gave up 0 bases, with 8 bases separating them. Germline V gene lookup returns CDR1 MNHEY and CDR2 SMNVEV (reference sequence). The CDR3 contains 15 residues. The chain's CDR3 is CASSLSPGMNTEAFF. The CDR3 DNA reads TGTGCCAGCAGTTTATCGCCAGGGATGAACACTGAAGCTTTCTTT.

The chain uses TRBV12-5 and TRBJ1-4, with 8 bases fitting TRBD1. CDR1 and CDR2 (germline): LGHNT, FRNRAP. The CDR3 runs to 20 residues. V trimming: 6 bases; J trimming: 3 bases; junction bases outside the gene matches: 21. The CDR3 DNA follows: TGTGCTAGTGGCTTCTTTCCCCGGACAGGGTTCGGTGTGGCTAATGAAAAACTGTTTTTT. Translating it yields CASGFFPRTGFGVANEKLFF.

This clone has just a few counts. Here the CDR3 DNA reads TGTGCCAGCAGGGGGGTCTTACAGGGGGCCTACGAGCAGTACTTC. It yields the protein CASRGVLQGAYEQYF. V usage is TRBV5-5 and J usage is TRBJ2-7; TRBD1 aligns across 8 bases. The CDR3 loop spans 15 amino acids. Germline V gene lookup returns CDR1 SGHKS and CDR2 YYEKEE (reference sequence). The junction had 9 bases not matched to a gene; V was cut back by 5 bases and J by 2 bases.

The chain employs TRBV19 and TRBJ1-5; D gene uncertain. Deletions cut 7 bases from V and 1 base from J, with 17 bases between. Looked up from germline, CDR1 is LNHDA and CDR2 is SQIVND (reference sequence). CDR3 length: 16 amino acids. CDR3 region: CASNVLWRTSNQPQHF. In DNA form, the CDR3 reads TGTGCCAGTAATGTCCTGTGGAGAACAAGCAATCAGCCCCAGCATTTT.

This clone was observed a few times. V and J are TRBV19 and TRBJ2-3, with unresolved D. Trimming cost V 5 bases and J 5 bases, with 14 bases left between them. Germline CDR1 reads LNHDA; CDR2 reads SQIVND (reference sequence). The CDR3 is 14 residues long. The CDR3 DNA reads TGTGCCAGTAGTGCCACCTATCCAGGAGATACGCAGTATTTT. This translates into CASSATYPGDTQYF.

V gene TRBV19 combines with J gene TRBJ2-7, with 7 bases that match TRBD1. V lost 4 bases to trimming and J lost 2 bases; unmatched junction nucleotides: 5. Germline loops: CDR1 LNHDA, CDR2 SQIVND (reference sequence). CDR3 length equals 14 residues. CDR3 sequence reads: CASSSLGGAYEQYF. In nucleotides, the CDR3 is TGTGCCAGTAGTAGCCTAGGGGGCGCCTACGAGCAGTACTTC.

Points on this clone: Lacking the conserved final phenylalanine or tryptophan, this CDR3 likely reflects a read error. The rearrangement uses TRBV5-3 and TRBJ2-7, with D perhaps matching TRBD2 (6 bases). TRBV5-3 is annotated as an ORF whose role is uncertain. The CDR3 runs 15 residues. Deletions cut 0 bases from V and 3 bases from J, with 13 bases between. The CDR3 here is CARSLGGLAVYEQYL. The DNA of the CDR3 is TGTGCCAGAAGCTTGGGGGGACTCGCGGTCTACGAGCAGTACCTC.

V usage is TRBV28 and J usage is TRBJ2-3, with D tentatively TRBD2 (5 bases). The CDR3 runs 15 residues. The ends were cut back, 10 bases at V and 2 bases at J, with 19 bases in the middle. Germline loops: CDR1 MDHEN, CDR2 SYDVKM. CDR3 amino acids: CAIPTHRDLTDTQYF. Here the CDR3 DNA reads TGTGCCATCCCGACCCACCGGGATCTCACAGATACGCAGTATTTT.

The gene calls are TRBV6-6 and TRBJ1-1, with a possible D match to TRBD1 (5 bases). CDR1 is MNHNY and CDR2 is SVGAGI in the germline V gene (reference sequence). V was shortened by 10 bases and J by 5 bases, with 11 bases between the two germline ends. There are 11 residues in the CDR3. The CDR3 spells CATGTETEAFF. The CDR3 region has the DNA TGTGCCACCGGGACTGAGACTGAAGCTTTCTTT.

The rearrangement joins TRBV10-3 to TRBJ1-4; D gene ambiguous. The CDR3 consists of 13 residues. Germline assignment: CDR1 ENHRY and CDR2 SYGVKD. V was trimmed by 10 bases and J by 0 bases, leaving 9 bases between them. In nucleotides, the CDR3 is TGTGCCACCGGGGAGGCAACTAATGAAAAACTGTTTTTT. Translating it yields CATGEATNEKLFF.

The CDR3 DNA sequence: TGTGCCAGCAGCCAACGACGGGGGGGAGAGACCCAGTACTTC. This gives the protein CASSQRRGGETQYF. The chain combines TRBV5-6 with TRBJ2-5; 8 positions agree with TRBD2. The J segment lost 4 bases and the V segment lost 4 bases, leaving 6 bases of the junction unmatched. CDR3 length equals 14 residues. CDR1 and CDR2 from the germline V gene are SGHDT and YYEEEE.

The sample holds a few counts of this clone. V and J are TRBV19 and TRBJ2-1, with 7 positions matching TRBD1. The trim removed 2 bases at V and 9 bases at J, leaving 10 bases unmatched. In germline, CDR1 is LNHDA, CDR2 SQIVND (reference sequence). This CDR3 is built from 15 residues. The DNA for the CDR3 is TGTGCCAGTAGTATAAATCGGGACAGAGTCAGTGAGCAGTTCTTC. It translates to CASSINRDRVSEQFF.

CDR3 DNA: TGTGCCAGCAGCTTATATATGGGGGGTCACACTGAAGCTTTCTTT. It yields the protein CASSLYMGGHTEAFF. This sequence joins TRBV7-2 and TRBJ1-1, with D maybe TRBD1 (5 bases). Looked up from germline, CDR1 is SGHTA and CDR2 is FQGNSA. Between the trimmed V and J ends, which lost 2 bases and 3 bases, there was a span of 13 bases. The CDR3 covers 15 residues.

This sequence joins TRBV19 and TRBJ2-2; TRBD1 aligns across 7 bases. The V segment lost 5 bases and the J segment 3 bases; nucleotides outside the gene matches: 12. The CDR3 runs 17 residues. CDR1 LNHDA and CDR2 SQIVND come from the germline V gene (reference sequence). CDR3 amino acids: CASSPLQGPGYTGELFF. Here the CDR3 DNA reads TGTGCCAGTAGTCCACTACAGGGGCCGGGTTACACCGGGGAGCTGTTTTTT.